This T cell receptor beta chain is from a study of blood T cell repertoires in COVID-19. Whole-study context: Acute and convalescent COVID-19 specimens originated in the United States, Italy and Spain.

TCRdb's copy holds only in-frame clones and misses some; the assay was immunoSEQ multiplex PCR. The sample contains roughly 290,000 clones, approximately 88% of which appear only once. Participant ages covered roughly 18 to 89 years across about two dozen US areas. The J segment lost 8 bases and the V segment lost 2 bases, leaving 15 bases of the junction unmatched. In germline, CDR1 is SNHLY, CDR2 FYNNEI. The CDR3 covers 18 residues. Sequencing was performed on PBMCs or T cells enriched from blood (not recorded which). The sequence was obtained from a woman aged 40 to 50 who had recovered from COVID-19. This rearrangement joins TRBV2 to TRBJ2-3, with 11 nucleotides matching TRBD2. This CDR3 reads CASSELAGGTSTRLTQYF. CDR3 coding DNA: TGTGCCAGCAGTGAACTAGCGGGGGGTACTAGCACGCGTCTTACGCAGTATTTT.